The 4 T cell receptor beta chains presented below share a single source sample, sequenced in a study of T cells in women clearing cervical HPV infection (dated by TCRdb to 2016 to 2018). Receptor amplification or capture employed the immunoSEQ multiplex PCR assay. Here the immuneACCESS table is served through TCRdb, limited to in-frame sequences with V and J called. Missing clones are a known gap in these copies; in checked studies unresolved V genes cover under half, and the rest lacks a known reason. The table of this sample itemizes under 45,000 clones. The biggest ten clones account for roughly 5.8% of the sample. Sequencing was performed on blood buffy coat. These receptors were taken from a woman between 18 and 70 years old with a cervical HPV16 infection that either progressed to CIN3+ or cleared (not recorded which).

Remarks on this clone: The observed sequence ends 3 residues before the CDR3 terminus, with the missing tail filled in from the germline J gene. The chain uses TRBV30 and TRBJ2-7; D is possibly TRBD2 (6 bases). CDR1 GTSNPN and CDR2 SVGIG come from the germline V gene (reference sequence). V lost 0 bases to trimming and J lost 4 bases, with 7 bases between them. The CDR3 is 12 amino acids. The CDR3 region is CAWSVAGYEQYF. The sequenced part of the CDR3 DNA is TGTGCCTGGAGTGTTGCGGGGTACGAG. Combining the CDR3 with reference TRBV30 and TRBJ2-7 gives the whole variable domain SQTIHQWPATLVQPVGSPLSLECTVEGTSNPNLYWYRQAAGRGLQLLFYSVGIGQISSEVPQNLSASRPQDRQFILSSKKLLLSDSGFYLCAWSVAGYEQYFGPGTRLTVT.

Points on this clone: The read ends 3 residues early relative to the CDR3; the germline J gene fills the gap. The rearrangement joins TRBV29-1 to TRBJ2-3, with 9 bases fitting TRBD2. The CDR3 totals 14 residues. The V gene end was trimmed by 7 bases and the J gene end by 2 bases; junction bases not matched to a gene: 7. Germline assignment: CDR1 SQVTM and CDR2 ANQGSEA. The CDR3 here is CSAPSGANTDTQYF. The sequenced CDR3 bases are TGCAGCGCCCCTAGCGGGGCGAACACAGATACG.

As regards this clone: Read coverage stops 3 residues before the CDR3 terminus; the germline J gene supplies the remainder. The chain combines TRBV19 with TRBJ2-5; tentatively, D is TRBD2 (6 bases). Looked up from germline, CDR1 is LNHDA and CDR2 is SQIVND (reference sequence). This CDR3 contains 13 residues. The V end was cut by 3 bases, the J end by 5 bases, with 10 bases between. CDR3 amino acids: CASSMRGSETQYF. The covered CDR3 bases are TGTGCCAGTAGTATGCGGGGAAGCGAGACC.

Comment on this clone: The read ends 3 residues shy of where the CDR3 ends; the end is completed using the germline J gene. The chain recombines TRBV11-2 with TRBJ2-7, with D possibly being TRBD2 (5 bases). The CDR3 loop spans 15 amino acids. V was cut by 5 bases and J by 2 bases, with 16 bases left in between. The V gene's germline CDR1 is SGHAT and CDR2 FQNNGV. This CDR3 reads CASSPLKRPTYEQYF. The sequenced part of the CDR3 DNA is TGTGCCAGCAGCCCCCTTAAGCGGCCAACCTACGAG.